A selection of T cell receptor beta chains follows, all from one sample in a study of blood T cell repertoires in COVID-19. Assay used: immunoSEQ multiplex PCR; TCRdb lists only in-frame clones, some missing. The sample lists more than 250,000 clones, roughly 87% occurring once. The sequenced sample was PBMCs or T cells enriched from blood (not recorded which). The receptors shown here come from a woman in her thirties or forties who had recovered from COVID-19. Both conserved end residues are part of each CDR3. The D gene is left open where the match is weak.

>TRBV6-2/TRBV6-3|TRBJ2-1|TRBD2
CASSDPGASGMSEQFF
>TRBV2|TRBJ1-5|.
CASSDGVNQPQHF
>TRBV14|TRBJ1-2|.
CASSQDPRDYGYTF
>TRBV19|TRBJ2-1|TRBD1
CASSAGTGGANEQFF
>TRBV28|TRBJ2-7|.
CASSAATGSSYEQYF
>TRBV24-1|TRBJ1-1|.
CATLRTVNTEAFF
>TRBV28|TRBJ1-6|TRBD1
CASSRDRGSGSPLHF
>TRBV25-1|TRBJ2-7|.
CASSEYSATPVDEQYF
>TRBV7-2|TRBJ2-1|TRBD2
CASSAREGRPNEQFF
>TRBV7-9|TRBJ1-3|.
CASSPSLAGGNTIYF
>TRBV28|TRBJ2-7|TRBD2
CASSLRTGTSSEQYF
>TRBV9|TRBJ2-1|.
CASSSKPRMSGYTDEQFF
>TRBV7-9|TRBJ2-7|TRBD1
CASSLGTGYEQYF
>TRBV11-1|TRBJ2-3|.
CASSLTTPGLLAQYF
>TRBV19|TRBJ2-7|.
CASSRPGLAYEQYF
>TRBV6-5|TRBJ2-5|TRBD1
CASSKQGAGETQYF
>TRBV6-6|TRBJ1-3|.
CASSRGASSGNTIYF
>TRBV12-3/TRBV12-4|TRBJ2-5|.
CASSRGGEGTQYF
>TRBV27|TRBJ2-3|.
CASRRELDTQYF
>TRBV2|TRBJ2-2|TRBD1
CASGDRILGELFF
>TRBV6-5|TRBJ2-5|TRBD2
CASSYSTSGNQETQYF
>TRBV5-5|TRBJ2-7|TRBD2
CASSFAGGVYEQYF
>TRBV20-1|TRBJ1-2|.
CSASLGQAYGYTF
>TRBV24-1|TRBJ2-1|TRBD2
CATSDQSGRGINEQFF
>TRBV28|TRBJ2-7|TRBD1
CASSIGTGPTREQYF
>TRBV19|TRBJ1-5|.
CASSQGSNQPQHF
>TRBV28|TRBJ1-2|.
CASRPGEANYGYTF
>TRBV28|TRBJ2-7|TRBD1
CASTGQTPYEQYF
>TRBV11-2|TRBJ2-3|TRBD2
CASSSGLAELLGTGTQYF
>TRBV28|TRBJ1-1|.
CASSSDIPTEAFF
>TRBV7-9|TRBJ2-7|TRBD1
CASLGQGSYEQYF
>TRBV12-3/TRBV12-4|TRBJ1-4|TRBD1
CASSRTGTGILFF